The 20 T cell receptor beta chains reported below all come from one sample, sequenced in a study of shared clonotypes between healthy human individuals. Clones were sequenced by immunoSEQ multiplex PCR, and TCRdb holds only the in-frame ones, with some missing. The data hold approximately 2.5 million clones, with more than 80% observed a single time. Source material: naive CD4+ T cells sorted from blood. Subset given: CD45RA+ positively selected. The receptor set was obtained from a man in his late teens or twenties in good health.

The chain has TRBV30 and TRBJ1-2, with D perhaps matching TRBD1 (5 bases). The V gene's germline CDR1 is GTSNPN and CDR2 SVGIG (reference sequence). This CDR3 is built from 12 residues. V was trimmed by 3 bases and J by 8 bases, leaving 13 bases between them. CDR3 protein: CAWSGAERGYTF. Written as DNA, the CDR3 is TGTGCCTGGAGCGGGGCAGAAAGGGGCTACACCTTC. The full variable domain, rest sourced from reference TRBV30 and TRBJ1-2, is SQTIHQWPATLVQPVGSPLSLECTVEGTSNPNLYWYRQAAGRGLQLLFYSVGIGQISSEVPQNLSASRPQDRQFILSSKKLLLSDSGFYLCAWSGAERGYTFGSGTRLTVV.

This chain uses TRBV28 with TRBJ2-5; D is uncertain. The CDR3 is 13 residues long. V dropped 7 bases and J dropped 10 bases, with 19 bases sitting between them. The germline V gene has CDR1 MDHEN and CDR2 SYDVKM. The chain's CDR3 is CASTPEAVRDQYF. CDR3 bases: TGTGCCAGCACCCCTGAGGCAGTTCGAGACCAGTACTTC.

The CDR3 DNA follows: TGTGCCAGCAGCGTAGACAGGAGCTCTGGAAACACCATATATTTT. Its translation is CASSVDRSSGNTIYF. The chain links TRBV9 to TRBJ1-3, with a possible D match to TRBD1 (5 bases). V was pared by 0 bases and J by 0 bases, with 7 bases between. The CDR3 contains 15 residues. The germline V gene has CDR1 SGDLS and CDR2 YYNGEE. Supplemented by reference TRBV9 and TRBJ1-3, the full variable domain reads DSGVTQTPKHLITATGQRVTLRCSPRSGDLSVYWYQQSLDQGLQFLIQYYNGEERAKGNILERFSAQQFPDLHSELNLSSLELGDSALYFCASSVDRSSGNTIYFGEGSWLTVV.

The rearrangement joins TRBV16 to TRBJ2-2; 7 nucleotides agree with TRBD2. J lost 5 bases, V lost 4 bases, and 4 bases had no gene match. This CDR3 contains 14 residues. Germline V CDR1 and CDR2: KGHSY, FQNENV. This CDR3 reads CASSRGTTTGELFF. CDR3 DNA: TGTGCCAGCAGCCGCGGGACTACTACCGGGGAGCTGTTTTTT.

This clone has only one observation. The rearrangement uses TRBV5-1 and TRBJ2-7; 11 bases line up with TRBD1. Germline V gives CDR1 SGHRS, CDR2 YFSETQ. The CDR3 spans 14 residues. Trimming took 3 bases from V and 5 from J; bases not matched to a gene: 4. The CDR3 reads CASSWTGGGDEQYF. The CDR3 DNA follows: TGCGCCAGCAGCTGGACAGGGGGCGGGGACGAGCAGTACTTC.

This clone was detected only once. The rearrangement joins TRBV11-2 to TRBJ1-6; D might be TRBD1 (6 bases). The CDR3 has 15 residues. Germline V CDR1 and CDR2: SGHAT, FQNNGV. V was pared by 6 bases and J by 6 bases, with 15 bases between. CDR3 DNA: TGTGCCAGCAGTGCTACAGGGCCGCGTAATTCACCCCTCCACTTT. Translating gives CASSATGPRNSPLHF.

The CDR3 nucleotides are TGTGCCAGCTCACCCGGGGGGGTATTCTCCGAGCAGTACTTC. Its protein product is CASSPGGVFSEQYF. The chain links TRBV18 to TRBJ2-7, with 8 bases identical to TRBD2. Germline V lookup: CDR1 KGHSH, CDR2 LQKENI. V dropped 3 bases and J dropped 6; count of bases not matched to a gene: 7. The CDR3 runs to 14 residues.

With respect to this clone: Distinct nucleotide sequences in the sample also encode this CDR3. The chain is built from TRBV11-2 and TRBJ2-1; D is undetermined. This CDR3 region has 11 residues. Trimming cost V 2 bases and J 7 bases, with 3 bases left between them. Germline lookup yields CDR1 SGHAT and CDR2 FQNNGV. The CDR3 region is CASSLLNEQFF. The CDR3 DNA sequence: TGTGCCAGCAGCTTATTAAATGAGCAGTTCTTC.

The rearrangement joins TRBV5-1 to TRBJ1-2; 7 bases align to TRBD1. V gave up 0 bases and J gave up 4 bases; unmatched junction bases: 6. The CDR3 covers 15 residues. Germline values: CDR1 SGHRS, CDR2 YFSETQ. CDR3 protein: CASSLGDSSLYGYTF. The CDR3 bases are TGCGCCAGCAGCTTGGGGGACAGTTCACTCTATGGCTACACCTTC.

The V gene is TRBV11-2, the J gene TRBJ2-3, with D maybe TRBD2 (5 bases). CDR3 length: 15 amino acids. V dropped 4 bases and J dropped 0 bases, with 11 bases sitting between them. The germline V gene has CDR1 SGHAT and CDR2 FQNNGV. The CDR3 sequence is CASSSPGVSTDTQYF. The CDR3 DNA follows: TGTGCCAGCAGCTCGCCCGGGGTTAGCACAGATACGCAGTATTTT.

In this sample, this clone turned up once. This chain connects TRBV4-1 to TRBJ2-3; D possibly matches TRBD1 or TRBD2 (6 bases each). This CDR3 contains 18 residues. Germline V gene lookup returns CDR1 MGHRA and CDR2 YSYEKL. V lost 5 bases to trimming and J lost 2 bases, with 23 bases between them. The CDR3 DNA is TGCGCCAGCAGCTCGGATAGGAGCCGGGGGCGATTCACAGATACGCAGTATTTT. Residues: CASSSDRSRGRFTDTQYF.

This chain joins TRBV7-9 and TRBJ2-3, with TRBD2 identical over 10 bases. V dropped 7 bases and J dropped 5; count of bases not matched to a gene: 12. The CDR3 has 16 residues. CDR1 is SEHNR and CDR2 is FQNEAQ in the germline V gene (reference sequence). The CDR3 nucleotides read TGTGCCAGCATCCACCCCGGGACTAGCGACATAGATACGCAGTATTTT. Translation: CASIHPGTSDIDTQYF.

The chain couples TRBV7-4 to TRBJ2-1, with 8 bases identical to TRBD2. Germline V gene data show CDR1 as SGHVT and CDR2 as SQSDAQ. The length of the CDR3 is 16 residues. Trimming took 1 base from V and 3 from J; bases not matched to a gene: 5. The CDR3 protein is CASSLEGLVGYNEQFF. In nucleotides, the CDR3 is TGTGCCAGCAGCTTAGAGGGACTAGTCGGCTACAATGAGCAGTTCTTC.

The chain uses TRBV6-5 and TRBJ2-1, with D uncertain. V shed 0 bases and J shed 9 bases, with 18 bases lying between them. The germline V gene encodes CDR1 MNHEY and CDR2 SVGAGI. The CDR3 length is 16 residues. CDR3 nucleotide sequence: TGTGCCAGCAGTTACTCGGCGCTGGATGGCCCGGGTGAGCAGTTCTTC. Its protein product is CASSYSALDGPGEQFF.

J is TRBJ2-1 and V is TRBV7-2, with TRBD2 matching 13 bases. Germline CDR1 is SGHTA and CDR2 is FQGNSA. The CDR3 contains 17 residues. V shed 0 bases and J 4 bases; nucleotides not matched to a gene: 3. The CDR3 region has the DNA TGTGCCAGCAGCTTAGCGGGACTAGCGGGGTTATACAATGAGCAGTTCTTC. It codes for CASSLAGLAGLYNEQFF.

The genes are TRBV19 and TRBJ2-5, with D possibly being TRBD1 (5 bases). V lost 6 bases and J lost 2, with 10 bases in between. Germline CDR1 LNHDA, CDR2 SQIVND (reference sequence). This CDR3 contains 13 residues. The CDR3 sequence is CASSSQVQETQYF. The CDR3, as DNA: TGTGCCAGTAGCTCACAGGTTCAAGAGACCCAGTACTTC.

Comments on this clone: Within the sample, other DNA sequences also encode this same CDR3. The genes are TRBV30 and TRBJ1-4, with D unresolved. CDR1 is GTSNPN and CDR2 is SVGIG in the germline V gene (reference sequence). CDR3 length: 13 amino acids. V dropped 5 bases and J dropped 0 bases, with 7 bases sitting between them. For the CDR3, the DNA is TGTGCCTGGCGAAGTGCAACTAATGAAAAACTGTTTTTT. This sequence encodes CAWRSATNEKLFF.

The CDR3 reads CASSLYYEKLFF. The CDR3 DNA reads TGTGCCAGCAGCTTATACTATGAAAAACTGTTTTTT. The chain joins TRBV11-2 to TRBJ1-4, with unresolved D. The CDR3 length is 12 residues. Germline CDR1 reads SGHAT; CDR2 reads FQNNGV. Trimming stripped 2 bases from V and 6 bases from J, with 4 bases between. The full variable domain, rest sourced from reference TRBV11-2 and TRBJ1-4, is EAGVAQSPRYKIIEKRQSVAFWCNPISGHATLYWYQQILGQGPKLLIQFQNNGVVDDSQLPKDRFSAERLKGVDSTLKIQPAKLEDSAVYLCASSLYYEKLFFGSGTQLSVL.

J is TRBJ2-7 and V is TRBV6-1; 12 bases match TRBD1. Germline V gene lookup returns CDR1 MNHNS and CDR2 SASEGT. J lost 6 bases, V lost 6 bases, and 6 bases had no gene match. There are 14 residues in the CDR3. The CDR3 here is CASRGGTGGGEQYF. Here the CDR3 DNA reads TGTGCCAGCAGGGGCGGGACAGGGGGCGGCGAGCAGTACTTC.

The rearrangement links TRBV6-5 to TRBJ2-5; 8 nucleotides align to TRBD2. The V gene's germline CDR1 is MNHEY and CDR2 SVGAGI. V was clipped by 8 bases and J by 5 bases; unmatched bases: 13. This CDR3 is 15 amino acids long. CDR3 nucleotide sequence: TGTGCCAGCGGCCTCGGGGGGGCCGGTTGGGAGACCCAGTACTTC. This codes for CASGLGGAGWETQYF.